The 28 T cell receptor beta chains below come from one sample, sequenced in a study of CD8+ T cells in alopecia areata. cDNA serving as the sequencing template came from extracted, reverse transcribed RNA. The protocol was immunoSEQ multiplex PCR, while the TCRdb copy is restricted to in-frame clones and leaves out a portion. Here the sample spans some 100,000 clones, 35% to 45% being singletons. The specimen sequenced was CD4+ T cells sorted from blood. These receptors originate from a human donor with alopecia areata.

This clone was seen only a few times. The chain is built from TRBV30 and TRBJ2-2; weak D call: TRBD1 (5 bases). Trimming removed 0 bases from V and 2 bases from J, with 7 bases in between. This CDR3 is built from 14 residues. Germline assignment: CDR1 GTSNPN and CDR2 SVGIG (reference sequence). The CDR3, as DNA: TGTGCCTGGAGTGTACAGGCAAACACCGGGGAGCTGTTTTTT. This translates into CAWSVQANTGELFF.

V gene TRBV28 combines with J gene TRBJ2-2; 7 nucleotides match TRBD1. The ends lost 5 bases at V and 1 base at J; junction bases unmatched: 4. The CDR3 covers 15 residues. Germline loops: CDR1 MDHEN, CDR2 SYDVKM. CDR3 residues: CASSTTGQNTGELFF. CDR3 DNA: TGTGCCAGCAGTACGACAGGGCAGAACACCGGGGAGCTGTTTTTT. The full variable domain, with the rest looked up from reference TRBV28 and TRBJ2-2, is DVKVTQSSRYLVKRTGEKVFLECVQDMDHENMFWYRQDPGLGLRLIYFSYDVKMKEKGDIPEGYSVSREKKERFSLILESASTNQTSMYLCASSTTGQNTGELFFGEGSRLTVL.

The J gene is TRBJ1-2, the V gene TRBV20-1; possibly TRBD1 for D (5 bases). Germline CDR1 DFQATT, CDR2 SNEGSKA (reference sequence). The CDR3 is made up of 11 amino acids. Trimming removed 8 bases at V and 4 bases at J, with 11 bases between. The CDR3 DNA follows: TGCAGTTACGGGGGTGGCTATGGCTACACCTTC. It specifies CSYGGGYGYTF.

This clone showed up just a few times. V gene TRBV7-2 combines with J gene TRBJ2-7, with 9 bases that match TRBD2. Germline trimming cut 4 bases from V and 10 bases from J; bases unmatched to any gene: 8. The germline gives CDR1 SGHTA, CDR2 FQGNSA. The CDR3 is made up of 13 amino acids. The CDR3 here is CASSSQREEGQYF. As DNA, the CDR3 is TGTGCCAGCAGCTCGCAGCGGGAGGAGGGACAGTACTTC.

Points on this clone: Other DNA sequences in this sample translate to the same CDR3. The rearrangement uses TRBV5-1 and TRBJ2-2; D might be TRBD1 (5 bases). V lost 0 bases and J lost 5, with 5 bases in between. Germline CDR1 and CDR2: SGHRS and YFSETQ. The CDR3 totals 13 residues. Here the CDR3 DNA reads TGCGCCAGCAGCTTGGAGGGGACCGGGGAGCTGTTTTTT. This codes for CASSLEGTGELFF.

The rearrangement uses TRBV28 and TRBJ2-7; TRBD2 aligns across 9 bases. V was clipped by 8 bases and J by 7 bases; unmatched bases: 3. Germline V gene data show CDR1 as MDHEN and CDR2 as SYDVKM. This CDR3 is built from 11 residues. CDR3 nucleotide sequence: TGTGCCAGCCAGCTAGCGGGAGAGCAGTACTTC. Translating it yields CASQLAGEQYF. Full variable domain (rest looked up from reference TRBV28 and TRBJ2-7): DVKVTQSSRYLVKRTGEKVFLECVQDMDHENMFWYRQDPGLGLRLIYFSYDVKMKEKGDIPEGYSVSREKKERFSLILESASTNQTSMYLCASQLAGEQYFGPGTRLTVT.

The rearrangement joins TRBV29-1 to TRBJ1-2; the D is unclear. CDR1 and CDR2 from the germline V gene are SQVTM and ANQGSEA. CDR3 length: 14 amino acids. Between the trimmed V and J ends, which lost 0 bases and 2 bases, there was a span of 10 bases. CDR3 loop: CSVEDWAGNYGYTF. CDR3 DNA sequence: TGCAGCGTTGAAGACTGGGCAGGAAACTATGGCTACACCTTC.

This clone was observed a handful of times. This sequence joins TRBV14 and TRBJ1-6, with D unresolved. This CDR3 region has 15 residues. V shed 5 bases and J shed 0 bases, with 8 bases lying between them. The germline V gene encodes CDR1 SGHDN and CDR2 FVKESK. CDR3 loop: CASSSQSSYNSPLHF. The DNA of the CDR3 is TGTGCCAGCAGCTCGCAGAGCTCCTATAATTCACCCCTCCACTTT.

This clone was observed a handful of times. V is TRBV7-2 and J is TRBJ2-5; the match to TRBD2 covers 8 bases. Germline CDR1 is SGHTA and CDR2 is FQGNSA. J was trimmed by 3 bases and V by 5 bases; bases with no gene match: 8. This CDR3 contains 15 residues. The CDR3, as DNA: TGTGCCAGCAGCCGTCGGGGGGGCGGAGAAGAGACCCAGTACTTC. Translation: CASSRRGGGEETQYF. Complete variable domain (other parts from reference TRBV7-2 and TRBJ2-5): GAGVSQSPSNKVTEKGKDVELRCDPISGHTALYWYRQSLGQGLEFLIYFQGNSAPDKSGLPSDRFSAERTGGSVSTLTIQRTQQEDSAVYLCASSRRGGGEETQYFGPGTRLLVL.

The chain's CDR3 is CAWIGGWSGTEAFF. In DNA form, the CDR3 reads TGTGCCTGGATAGGGGGTTGGAGTGGCACTGAAGCTTTCTTT. V and J are TRBV30 and TRBJ1-1, with D maybe TRBD1 (6 bases). The CDR3 runs to 14 residues. V gave up 4 bases and J gave up 4 bases, with 16 bases separating them. Germline V CDR1 and CDR2: GTSNPN, SVGIG (reference sequence).

With respect to this clone: The sample contains more than one DNA sequence encoding this CDR3. This sequence joins TRBV28 and TRBJ2-5, with 8 positions matching TRBD1. V dropped 4 bases and J dropped 2; count of bases not matched to a gene: 3. The CDR3 sequence is 14 residues long. Germline loops: CDR1 MDHEN, CDR2 SYDVKM. CDR3 sequence reads: CASSSGQGQETQYF. CDR3 coding DNA: TGTGCCAGCAGTTCCGGACAGGGTCAAGAGACCCAGTACTTC.

The chain has TRBV29-1 and TRBJ2-7, with D unresolved. Germline V CDR1 and CDR2: SQVTM, ANQGSEA. V gave up 4 bases and J gave up 5 bases, with 6 bases separating them. The CDR3 consists of 10 residues. The CDR3 sequence is CSVGANEQYF. The CDR3 coding sequence is TGCAGCGTTGGCGCAAACGAGCAGTACTTC.

This sequence joins TRBV29-1 and TRBJ1-1; possibly TRBD1 for D (5 bases). Germline CDR1 SQVTM, CDR2 ANQGSEA. V lost 7 bases and J 5 bases, leaving 17 bases between the germline ends. The CDR3 sequence is 13 residues long. The CDR3 is CSAEEGIGTEAFF. In DNA, the CDR3 is TGCAGCGCCGAGGAGGGGATCGGGACTGAAGCTTTCTTT. The full variable domain, rest sourced from reference TRBV29-1 and TRBJ1-1, is SAVISQKPSRDICQRGTSLTIQCQVDSQVTMMFWYRQQPGQSLTLIATANQGSEATYESGFVIDKFPISRPNLTFSTLTVSNMSPEDSSIYLCSAEEGIGTEAFFGQGTRLTVV.

The chain links TRBV6-1 to TRBJ1-2, with D uncertain. The CDR3 is 14 residues long. Trimming removed 8 bases from V and 6 bases from J, with 19 bases in between. Germline CDR1 is MNHNS and CDR2 is SASEGT. CDR3 DNA sequence: TGTGCCAGCCACAGAACCCAACAAGCGGATGGCTACACCTTC. It specifies CASHRTQQADGYTF.

In its sample, this clone was seen a few times. The V gene is TRBV30, the J gene TRBJ2-2, with D possibly being TRBD1 (5 bases). The CDR3 loop spans 14 amino acids. Germline-derived CDR1 and CDR2 are GTSNPN and SVGIG (reference sequence). Trimming took off 8 bases at V and 4 bases at J, with 17 bases between the two ends. The CDR3 bases are TGTGCCGAAGAGAAGGGGATCAGCACCGGGGAGCTGTTTTTT. Translated: CAEEKGISTGELFF.

The chain employs TRBV29-1 and TRBJ2-2; 12 nucleotides align to TRBD1. With V trimmed by 4 bases and J by 1 base, 10 bases remained unmatched. The CDR3 is 18 amino acids. The V gene's germline CDR1 is SQVTM and CDR2 ANQGSEA. In nucleotides, the CDR3 is TGCAGCGTTGGAACGGGACAGGGGGCGTCGGTGAACACCGGGGAGCTGTTTTTT. It yields the protein CSVGTGQGASVNTGELFF.

The chain joins TRBV7-3 to TRBJ2-1; the match to TRBD2 covers 7 bases. Germline loops: CDR1 SGHTA, CDR2 FQGTGA. There are 13 residues in the CDR3. The ends lost 3 bases at V and 8 bases at J; junction bases unmatched: 4. The DNA of the CDR3 is TGTGCCAGCAGCTTCGCGGGAGCGGATGAGCAGTTCTTC. This gives the protein CASSFAGADEQFF.

As concerns this clone: This sample also contains other DNA sequences that code for the same CDR3. V and J are TRBV25-1 and TRBJ1-5; 7 bases line up with TRBD1. The germline gives CDR1 MGHDK, CDR2 SYGVNS. This CDR3 is 14 amino acids long. V was pared by 5 bases and J by 1 base, with 2 bases of the junction left unmatched. For the CDR3, the DNA is TGTGCCAGCAGTCCGGGACAGAGCAATCAGCCCCAGCATTTT. Its protein is CASSPGQSNQPQHF.

Written as DNA, the CDR3 is TGTGCCAGCATGATGGCTCCCCCGAACACTGAAGCTTTCTTT. Amino acids: CASMMAPPNTEAFF. The chain employs TRBV2 and TRBJ1-1; no clear D. The V gene's germline CDR1 is SNHLY and CDR2 FYNNEI. The V end was cut by 7 bases, the J end by 1 base, with 13 bases between. This CDR3 has 14 residues.

The chain has TRBV29-1 and TRBJ2-1; 8 bases fit TRBD1. The ends lost 6 bases at V and 10 bases at J; junction bases unmatched: 2. The CDR3 length is 10 residues. Germline V lookup: CDR1 SQVTM, CDR2 ANQGSEA. This chain's CDR3 is CSVDRGEQFF. The CDR3 nucleotides read TGCAGCGTAGACAGGGGAGAGCAGTTCTTC.

The chain employs TRBV9 and TRBJ2-3; unclear D gene. This CDR3 has 11 amino acids. Germline CDR1 reads SGDLS; CDR2 reads YYNGEE. Trimming stripped 1 base from V and 6 bases from J, with 3 bases between. The CDR3 loop is CASSVRDTQYF. CDR3 coding DNA: TGTGCCAGCAGCGTACGCGATACGCAGTATTTT.

In this sample, this clone turned up a few times. This chain links TRBV4-2 with TRBJ2-3, with D maybe TRBD2 (7 bases). In germline, CDR1 is LGHNA, CDR2 YNFKEQ. This CDR3 contains 13 residues. Trimming removed 8 bases at V and 3 bases at J, with 12 bases between. The CDR3 reads CASGGAGTDTQYF. CDR3 nucleotide sequence: TGTGCCAGCGGGGGGGCCGGGACAGATACGCAGTATTTT.

This clone has a single count. The genes are TRBV27 and TRBJ2-7; 8 nucleotides match TRBD1. This CDR3 contains 14 residues. Germline trimming cut 3 bases from V and 3 bases from J; bases unmatched to any gene: 4. In germline, CDR1 is MNHEY, CDR2 SMNVEV (reference sequence). This CDR3 is CASSLDRDGYEQYF. Written as DNA, the CDR3 is TGTGCCAGCAGTTTGGACAGGGACGGCTACGAGCAGTACTTC.

The J gene is TRBJ2-7, the V gene TRBV7-2; tentative D call: TRBD2 (6 bases). CDR1 SGHTA and CDR2 FQGNSA come from the germline V gene. With 2 bases removed from V and 3 bases from J, the gap between germline ends came to 8 bases. The CDR3 loop spans 13 amino acids. The CDR3 bases are TGTGCCAGCAGCTTAAGGGACTTCTACGAGCAGTACTTC. Translating it yields CASSLRDFYEQYF. Looking up the rest from reference TRBV7-2 and TRBJ2-7 gives the full variable domain: GAGVSQSPSNKVTEKGKDVELRCDPISGHTALYWYRQSLGQGLEFLIYFQGNSAPDKSGLPSDRFSAERTGGSVSTLTIQRTQQEDSAVYLCASSLRDFYEQYFGPGTRLTVT.

The genes are TRBV4-3 and TRBJ2-2, with TRBD1 as a possible D gene (6 bases). The CDR3 sequence is 15 residues long. The V gene lost 1 base and the J gene lost 2 bases, with 8 bases spanning the gap. Germline V CDR1 and CDR2: LGHNA, YSLEER. CDR3 coding DNA: TGCGCCAGCAGCCAAGGGACAGTTAACACCGGGGAGCTGTTTTTT. This sequence encodes CASSQGTVNTGELFF.

A few counts support this clone. The chain combines TRBV30 with TRBJ2-7; TRBD1 matches at 7 bases. Per germline, CDR1 GTSNPN and CDR2 SVGIG (reference sequence). The CDR3 extends over 13 amino acids. The J segment lost 2 bases and the V segment lost 7 bases, leaving 8 bases of the junction unmatched. CDR3 DNA: TGTGCCTCACACAGGGGACCTACCTACGAGCAGTACTTC. This encodes CASHRGPTYEQYF.

This clone was detected only a few times. The CDR3 DNA sequence: TGTGCCAGCAGCGTCCTATCTAGCGGCGGGAATGAGCAGTTCTTC. Protein product: CASSVLSSGGNEQFF. The chain combines TRBV9 with TRBJ2-1; 7 bases align to TRBD2. Trimming cost V 2 bases and J 7 bases; bases outside gene matches: 9. CDR3 size: 15 residues. The V gene's germline CDR1 is SGDLS and CDR2 YYNGEE.

The genes are TRBV28 and TRBJ1-2, with D hard to call. The germline gives CDR1 MDHEN, CDR2 SYDVKM. V lost 9 bases to trimming and J lost 5 bases, with 1 base between them. This CDR3 contains 8 residues. CDR3 region: CASYGYTF. The DNA for the CDR3 is TGTGCCAGTTATGGCTACACCTTC.